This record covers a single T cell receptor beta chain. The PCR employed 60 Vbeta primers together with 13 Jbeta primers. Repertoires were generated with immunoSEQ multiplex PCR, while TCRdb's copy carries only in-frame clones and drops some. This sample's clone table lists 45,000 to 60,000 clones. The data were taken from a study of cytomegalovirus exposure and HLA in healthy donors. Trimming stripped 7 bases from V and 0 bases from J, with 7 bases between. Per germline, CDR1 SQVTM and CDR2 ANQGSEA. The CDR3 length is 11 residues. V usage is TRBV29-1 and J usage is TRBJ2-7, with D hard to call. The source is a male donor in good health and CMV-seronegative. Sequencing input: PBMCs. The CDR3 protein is CSATSSYEQYF. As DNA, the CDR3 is TGCAGCGCGACATCCTCCTACGAGCAGTACTTC.